This TCR beta chain is from a study of T cells after yellow fever vaccination. By 5'RACE template switching, TCR cDNA was produced, with a universal primer site and UMIs added in the process. TCRdb used MiXCR to reprocess the 5' RACE reads, holding one entry per CDR3 protein. The table shows around 260,000 distinct CDR3 sequences, with roughly 5.6% occurring only once. This clonotype was detected ten times or more. V lost 4 bases and J lost 0; bases outside the gene matches: 3. The CDR3 sequence is 14 residues long. Germline V CDR1 and CDR2: SGHRS, YFSETQ. The sequencing used CD4+ T cells sorted from PBMCs, collected on the day of the yellow fever booster vaccination. The source is a man aged 18 to 30 who received the YFV17D yellow fever vaccine. J is TRBJ1-2 and V is TRBV5-1, with 7 bases matching TRBD1. CDR3 amino acids: CASSPGQANYGYTF. DNA for the CDR3: TGCGCCAGCAGCCCCGGACAGGCTAACTATGGCTACACCTTC.